One sample yielded the 19 T cell receptor beta chains listed below, sequenced in a study of PD-L1 blockade in urothelial cancer. Sequenced by immunoSEQ multiplex PCR; TCRdb stores in-frame clones only, minus some. The sample contains 72,000 or so clones, almost 90% of which appear only once. Regarding time point: peripheral blood 6 weeks after treatment start. Specimen: PBMCs, collected around atezolizumab (anti-PD-L1) treatment. Every receptor here comes from a man aged 55 to 70 with urothelial cancer.

V and J are TRBV11-3 and TRBJ2-7; TRBD2 matches at 10 bases. Germline assignment: CDR1 SGHNT and CDR2 YENEEA. J was trimmed by 4 bases and V by 9 bases; bases with no gene match: 15. The CDR3 consists of 16 residues. CDR3 region: CARKGRLAGSGYEQYF. DNA of the CDR3: TGTGCCAGGAAGGGAAGACTAGCGGGTTCCGGGTACGAGCAGTACTTC.

This chain connects TRBV9 to TRBJ2-2; TRBD2 matches at 8 bases. Germline trimming cut 3 bases from V and 4 bases from J; bases unmatched to any gene: 8. This CDR3 contains 16 residues. Germline CDR1 is SGDLS and CDR2 is YYNGEE. The CDR3 region is CASSATPRGGTGELFF. In DNA form, the CDR3 reads TGTGCCAGCAGCGCGACCCCACGGGGGGGCACCGGGGAGCTGTTTTTT.

The chain carries TRBV5-8 and TRBJ1-5, with TRBD1 matching over 10 bases. Germline V lookup: CDR1 SGHTS, CDR2 YDEGEE. CDR3 length: 15 amino acids. The trim removed 3 bases at V and 3 bases at J, leaving 3 bases unmatched. The CDR3 reads CASSSGQGDNQPQHF. The DNA of the CDR3 is TGTGCCAGCAGCTCCGGACAGGGGGACAATCAGCCCCAGCATTTT.

This rearrangement joins TRBV7-8 to TRBJ2-7; no clear D. CDR1 is SGHVS, CDR2 FQNEAQ, per germline. The V gene lost 0 bases and the J gene lost 1 base, with 10 bases spanning the gap. This CDR3 contains 15 residues. The CDR3 reads CASSLAAGLSYEQYF. The CDR3 DNA is TGTGCCAGCAGCTTAGCGGCAGGTTTGTCCTACGAGCAGTACTTC.

This clone was counted between two and nine times. This sequence joins TRBV13 and TRBJ2-5, with 12 bases matching TRBD2. This CDR3 region has 14 residues. After removal of 4 bases from V and 4 bases from J, the junction contained 1 base not matched to a gene. Looked up from germline, CDR1 is PRHDT and CDR2 is FYEKMQ (reference sequence). This chain's CDR3 is CASSSGLAGETQYF. CDR3 bases: TGTGCCAGCAGCTCGGGACTAGCGGGAGAGACCCAGTACTTC.

This clone was recorded once. CDR3 loop: CASSLGQGYRSPLHF. The CDR3, as DNA: TGTGCCAGCAGTTTAGGACAGGGTTATCGTTCACCCCTCCACTTT. The V gene is TRBV6-5, the J gene TRBJ1-6, with 8 bases that match TRBD1. The trim removed 4 bases at V and 9 bases at J, leaving 8 bases unmatched. The CDR3 extends over 15 amino acids. CDR1 is MNHEY, CDR2 SVGAGI, per germline.

J is TRBJ1-2 and V is TRBV6-6; 9 bases fit TRBD1. Germline-derived CDR1 and CDR2 are MNHNY and SVGAGI (reference sequence). There are 14 residues in the CDR3. Losses at the gene ends were 6 bases for V and 4 bases for J; bases not matched to a gene: 6. The CDR3 loop is CASRQGTGSYGYTF. In DNA form, the CDR3 reads TGTGCCAGCAGACAGGGGACAGGGAGCTATGGCTACACCTTC.

The rearrangement joins TRBV2 to TRBJ2-5; 15 positions agree with TRBD2. The CDR3 extends over 17 amino acids. Per germline, CDR1 SNHLY and CDR2 FYNNEI. With 5 bases clipped from V and 0 bases from J, the junction kept 4 bases outside the gene matches. This CDR3 reads CASSTGTSGRYQETQYF. The CDR3 region has the DNA TGTGCCAGCAGTACCGGGACTAGCGGGAGGTACCAAGAGACCCAGTACTTC.

V is TRBV30 and J is TRBJ2-7; 8 positions match TRBD1. Per the germline V gene, CDR1 is GTSNPN and CDR2 is SVGIG (reference sequence). The trim removed 2 bases at V and 4 bases at J, leaving 4 bases unmatched. This CDR3 spans 13 amino acids. CDR3 nucleotide sequence: TGTGCCTGGAGTAGGACAGGGATTTACGAGCAGTACTTC. Amino acid sequence: CAWSRTGIYEQYF. The full variable domain, rest sourced from reference TRBV30 and TRBJ2-7, is SQTIHQWPATLVQPVGSPLSLECTVEGTSNPNLYWYRQAAGRGLQLLFYSVGIGQISSEVPQNLSASRPQDRQFILSSKKLLLSDSGFYLCAWSRTGIYEQYFGPGTRLTVT.

This chain connects TRBV5-1 to TRBJ1-4; possibly TRBD1 for D (5 bases). Trimming cost V 1 base and J 7 bases, with 14 bases left between them. The germline gives CDR1 SGHRS, CDR2 YFSETQ. This CDR3 is built from 15 residues. The CDR3 DNA reads as TGCGCCAGCAGCTTGCAGTCTGGGGGAGGTGAAAAACTGTTTTTT. This gives the protein CASSLQSGGGEKLFF.

The genes are TRBV6-9 and TRBJ1-4; no reliable D call. There are 12 residues in the CDR3. V gave up 6 bases and J gave up 4 bases, with 6 bases separating them. Germline V CDR1 and CDR2: MNHGY, SVAAGI. Here the CDR3 DNA reads TGTGCCAGCAGCAGAAATAATGAAAAACTGTTTTTT. It codes for CASSRNNEKLFF.

The chain employs TRBV6-5 and TRBJ2-7; 9 bases map to TRBD1. The CDR3 runs 15 residues. The germline V gene encodes CDR1 MNHEY and CDR2 SVGAGI. V was clipped by 5 bases and J by 7 bases; unmatched bases: 12. The CDR3 nucleotides read TGTGCCAGCAGTCGGCCTCGGGACAGGGTCTTTGAGCAGTACTTC. It is translated as CASSRPRDRVFEQYF.

This clone was seen once. The chain uses TRBV7-2 and TRBJ2-1; D uncertain. This CDR3 has 15 residues. Deletions cut 5 bases from V and 0 bases from J, with 11 bases between. Germline-derived CDR1 and CDR2 are SGHTA and FQGNSA. The CDR3 DNA sequence: TGTGCCAGCAGCCTGTCTATTAGCTCCTACAATGAGCAGTTCTTC. This gives the protein CASSLSISSYNEQFF.

Notes on this clone: No DNA is shown, since the ends of the CDR3 on it are uncertain; the CDR3 is the one TCRdb lists. This chain links TRBV2 with TRBJ1-2; the listed D gene, TRBD1, was not tested against the DNA. The CDR3 sequence runs 14 residues, both termini included. Germline CDR1 reads SNHLY; CDR2 reads FYNNEI. The CDR3 here is CASILGQNNYGYTF.

This clone occurred a few times. This sequence joins TRBV2 and TRBJ1-3; possible D gene TRBD1, 5 bases. Germline lookup yields CDR1 SNHLY and CDR2 FYNNEI. The CDR3 has 16 amino acids. V lost 7 bases and J lost 1, with 17 bases in between. Here the CDR3 reads CASNQIWGVSGNTIYF. Written as DNA, the CDR3 is TGTGCCAGCAACCAGATCTGGGGGGTGTCTGGAAACACCATATATTTT.

The rearrangement uses TRBV5-1 and TRBJ2-1, with 7 bases fitting TRBD1. There are 15 residues in the CDR3. The V gene's germline CDR1 is SGHRS and CDR2 YFSETQ. Losses at the gene ends were 3 bases for V and 5 bases for J; bases not matched to a gene: 8. The CDR3: CASSYLGGRNNEQFF. CDR3 bases: TGCGCCAGCAGCTACTTAGGGGGCAGGAACAATGAGCAGTTCTTC.

This chain links TRBV18 with TRBJ1-5, with D perhaps matching TRBD1 (6 bases). The germline V and J ends were trimmed by 2 bases and 7 bases, with 12 bases remaining between them. The CDR3 sequence is 14 residues long. The germline V gene encodes CDR1 KGHSH and CDR2 LQKENI. In nucleotides, the CDR3 is TGTGCCAGCTCACCATCGGGGGGCAGGCAGCCCCAGCATTTT. It translates to CASSPSGGRQPQHF.

This clone has only one observation. This chain links TRBV27 with TRBJ2-7; tentative D call: TRBD1 (5 bases). Between the trimmed V and J ends, which lost 0 bases and 3 bases, there was a span of 15 bases. This CDR3 comprises 16 residues. Germline CDR1 MNHEY, CDR2 SMNVEV (reference sequence). The CDR3 reads CASSLSGQGDGYEQYF. CDR3 bases: TGTGCCAGCAGTTTATCAGGTCAGGGCGATGGCTACGAGCAGTACTTC.

The chain carries TRBV10-1 and TRBJ2-1; weak D call: TRBD2 (5 bases). The germline V and J ends were trimmed by 4 bases and 5 bases, with 12 bases remaining between them. Germline V gene sequence: CDR1 WNHNN, CDR2 SYGVQD (reference sequence). This CDR3 contains 14 residues. The chain's CDR3 is CASSVSSADNEQFF. The DNA for the CDR3 is TGCGCCAGCAGTGTATCCTCAGCGGACAATGAGCAGTTCTTC.